Listed below are T cell receptor beta chains from one sample, sequenced in a study of cytomegalovirus exposure and HLA in healthy donors. TCRdb keeps only in-frame clones here, not all; method: immunoSEQ multiplex PCR. The profile shows 100,000 or so clones, roughly 15% of them singletons. Sequencing was carried out using PBMCs. These receptors were collected from a female donor in good health and CMV-seronegative. Each CDR3 is given with its conserved first and last residue. D genes are given only for firm matches. Clone sizes are given selectively: once, few, many, or a class where the clone is expanded.

j_gene,d_gene,abundance,len,v_gene,CDR3aa,CDR3nt
TRBJ1-4,-,few,15,TRBV7-7,CASSLSHGGNEKLFF,TGTGCTAGCAGCTTATCACATGGTGGTAATGAAAAACTGTTTTTT
TRBJ2-7,TRBD1,few,13,TRBV7-9,CASSFAGTGEQYF,TGTGCCAGCAGCTTCGCAGGGACAGGCGAGCAGTACTTC
TRBJ2-2,-,few,12,TRBV11-2,CASSRVAGELFF,TGTGCCAGCAGCCGTGTCGCCGGGGAGCTGTTTTTT
TRBJ2-3,TRBD1,-,17,TRBV19,CASSITRTGGGTDTQYF,TGTGCCAGTAGTATAACTCGGACAGGGGGAGGCACAGATACGCAGTATTTT
TRBJ2-7,-,few,15,TRBV4-3,CASSQDRGGTYEQYF,TGCGCCAGCAGCCAAGATCGCGGGGGCACCTACGAGCAGTACTTC
TRBJ2-2,TRBD2,-,15,TRBV10-3,CAIKTSGLNTGELFF,TGTGCCATCAAGACTAGCGGGTTGAACACCGGGGAGCTGTTTTTT
TRBJ2-3,TRBD2,-,17,TRBV30,CAWSGTSGVDSTDTQYF,TGTGCCTGGAGTGGGACTAGCGGAGTCGATAGCACAGATACGCAGTATTTT
TRBJ2-1,TRBD2,few,13,TRBV15,CATGGTKYNEQFF,TGTGCCACCGGCGGGACTAAGTACAATGAGCAGTTCTTC
TRBJ2-1,-,-,15,TRBV10-2,CASSVGGRGGYEQFF,TGCGCCAGCAGTGTAGGGGGCCGGGGGGGATATGAGCAGTTCTTC
TRBJ1-1,TRBD1,few,14,TRBV10-3,CAISKTGKDTEAFF,TGTGCCATCAGTAAGACAGGGAAAGACACTGAAGCTTTCTTT
TRBJ2-5,-,-,12,TRBV30,CAWCRDQGTQYF,TGTGCCTGGTGTAGGGATCAGGGGACCCAGTACTTC
TRBJ2-1,-,-,16,TRBV28,CASSLYRSREINEQFF,TGTGCCAGCAGTTTATATCGGTCCAGGGAAATTAATGAGCAGTTCTTC
TRBJ2-1,-,few,17,TRBV9,CASSPGVGSGDYNEQFF,TGTGCCAGCAGCCCAGGCGTAGGTAGCGGAGACTACAATGAGCAGTTCTTC
TRBJ2-4,-,-,15,TRBV6-1,CASSEALGRENIQYF,TGTGCCAGCAGTGAAGCGCTAGGGCGGGAAAACATTCAGTACTTC
TRBJ1-1,TRBD1,few,13,TRBV30,CAWSVTGGTEAFF,TGTGCCTGGAGTGTGACAGGGGGCACTGAAGCTTTCTTT
TRBJ2-2,TRBD1,few,14,TRBV28,CASSPGQYTGELFF,TGTGCCAGCAGTCCGGGACAGTACACCGGGGAGCTGTTTTTT
TRBJ2-3,TRBD1,-,16,TRBV9,CASSGQGAISTDTQYF,TGTGCCAGCAGCGGACAGGGGGCGATAAGCACAGATACGCAGTATTTT
TRBJ1-6,TRBD1,few,14,TRBV6-1,CASSTDRANSPLHF,TGTGCCAGCAGCACGGACAGGGCGAATTCACCCCTCCACTTT
TRBJ2-5,TRBD2,-,16,TRBV7-3,CASSLGLAGVGETQYF,TGTGCCAGCAGCCTAGGACTAGCGGGAGTAGGGGAGACCCAGTACTTC
TRBJ1-1,-,-,12,TRBV28,CASEAGGTEAFF,TGTGCCTCGGAGGCGGGTGGGACTGAAGCTTTCTTT
TRBJ2-7,-,-,15,TRBV6-5,CASSPYGQTSYEQYF,TGTGCCAGCAGCCCCTACGGACAGACTTCCTACGAGCAGTACTTC
TRBJ2-5,-,few,13,TRBV28,CASSSYMQETQYF,TGTGCCAGCAGTTCGTATATGCAAGAGACCCAGTACTTC
TRBJ2-7,-,-,13,TRBV23-1,CASSRGTSYEQYF,TGCGCCAGCAGCCGGGGTACGTCCTACGAGCAGTACTTC
TRBJ1-1,-,-,15,TRBV5-4,CASSFVPTANAEAFF,TGTGCCAGCAGTTTCGTACCGACAGCGAACGCTGAAGCTTTCTTT
TRBJ2-5,TRBD1,few,16,TRBV28,CASSLSFFSDREDQYF,TGTGCCAGCAGTTTAAGTTTTTTTTCGGACAGGGAGGACCAGTACTTC
TRBJ1-5,-,-,12,TRBV7-2,CASSLGGQPQHF,TGTGCCAGCAGCTTGGGGGGGCAGCCCCAGCATTTT
TRBJ1-2,-,few,15,TRBV19,CASTSLQGGVYGYTF,TGTGCCAGTACCTCATTACAGGGTGGAGTCTATGGCTACACCTTC
TRBJ2-3,-,few,14,TRBV10-3,CAISESGDTDTQYF,TGTGCCATCAGTGAGTCCGGAGACACAGATACGCAGTATTTT
TRBJ2-7,-,few,11,TRBV30,CAWSDTGEQYF,TGTGCCTGGAGTGATACCGGCGAGCAGTACTTC
TRBJ2-3,-,-,17,TRBV7-2,CASSSRGLLGNTDTQYF,TGTGCCAGCAGCTCCCGAGGACTCCTGGGGAACACAGATACGCAGTATTTT
TRBJ2-7,-,few,14,TRBV7-9,CASSTQRGAGEQYF,TGTGCCAGCAGCACCCAACGGGGGGCAGGCGAGCAGTACTTC
TRBJ1-5,-,-,14,TRBV13,CASSLASSNQPQHF,TGTGCCAGCAGCTTAGCGAGTAGCAATCAGCCCCAGCATTTT
TRBJ2-1,TRBD1,-,15,TRBV28,CASRSTGGLYNEQFF,TGTGCCAGCAGATCTACAGGGGGCCTCTACAATGAGCAGTTCTTC
TRBJ2-1,TRBD2,few,20,TRBV9,CASSVASGLLAGGSYNEQFF,TGTGCCAGCAGCGTAGCTTCGGGCCTTCTAGCGGGGGGTTCCTACAATGAGCAGTTCTTC
TRBJ1-3,TRBD1,-,14,TRBV5-4,CASSQGGDRNTIYF,TGTGCCAGCAGCCAAGGAGGGGACAGGAACACCATATATTTT
TRBJ2-5,-,-,18,TRBV19,CASRRPLGHVGALETQYF,TGTGCCAGTAGGCGACCATTGGGCCACGTAGGGGCATTGGAGACCCAGTACTTC
TRBJ1-1,-,few,13,TRBV28,CASRLQGRLEAFF,TGTGCCAGCAGATTACAGGGTCGTTTAGAAGCTTTCTTT
TRBJ1-2,-,-,12,TRBV6-5,CAGWALNYGYTF,TGTGCCGGGTGGGCCCTAAACTATGGCTACACCTTC
TRBJ2-7,TRBD2,once,15,TRBV7-2,CASSLQAGDVYEQYF,TGTGCCAGCAGCTTACAAGCGGGAGATGTCTACGAGCAGTACTTC
TRBJ2-7,-,-,16,TRBV29-1,CSVETPRRPGSYEQYF,TGCAGCGTTGAAACCCCGCGTAGGCCAGGCTCCTACGAGCAGTACTTC
TRBJ1-1,-,few,11,TRBV30,CAGALNTEAFF,TGTGCCGGGGCACTGAACACTGAAGCTTTCTTT
TRBJ2-3,-,few,15,TRBV4-3,CASSPLSSSTDTQYF,TGCGCCAGCAGCCCCCTTTCGAGTAGCACAGATACGCAGTATTTT
TRBJ2-7,-,few,9,TRBV7-6,CASSLTSDF,TGTGCCAGCAGCTTAACAAGTGACTTC